This T cell receptor beta chain was identified in a study of cytomegalovirus exposure and HLA in healthy donors (dated by TCRdb to 2016 to 2017). Background on the whole study: An earlier analysis of some 600 of the donors reported 276 Gb of sequence data and around 120 million unique TCR beta sequences obtained from approximately 180 million T cells. An early release that covered about 600 HLA-typed donors contained about 300 gigabases of sequencing data and tens of millions of unique TCR sequences. Of the 350 to 450 genotyped donors, roughly 85% fell in the genetic ancestry cluster associated with self-reported Caucasian donors. The study aimed to test whether signatures of past pathogen exposure could be identified by cataloging public T cell receptors. The T cell repertoires of 666 subjects were profiled by immunosequencing and related to cytomegalovirus serostatus. A separate validation cohort of approximately 120 different subjects was used in addition to the 666-subject first cohort. To predict cytomegalovirus infection status, the study combined high-throughput TCR immunosequencing, statistical association of individual TCRs with disease status, and machine learning. A later analysis re-examined previously published TCR beta repertoires from around 670 donors and added high-resolution HLA genotyping to investigate patterns of TCR occurrence. Rather than drawing on any new phenotypic data, the later analysis identified candidate immune exposures from TCR beta sequences and the way those sequences occurred across donors. An earlier analysis of 450 to 750 of the donors used high-throughput TCR beta sequencing to judge whether each TCR beta V gene segment behaved as functional or pseudogenic. Donor age, sex, ethnicity and CMV serostatus were collected together with the repertoire data. Genome-wide SNP genotypes for about 60% of the roughly 670 donors were used in a later genetic analysis, which treated that subset as a discovery cohort. All discovery cohort repertoires had been generated on a single sequencing platform. HLA typing included class I and class II loci at four-digit resolution. The number of typed donors differed by locus: 629-630 for A, B, C, DRB1 and DQB1; 522 for DQA1; approximately 600 for DPA1; and around 450 for DPB1. A handful of DR-DQ haplotypes were handled as single units for association and clustering because linkage in the cohort was strong. On average, roughly 200,000 unique TCR beta nucleotide sequences were sequenced per donor among 300 to 500 genotyped donors of the cohort, with about 19% of those sequences being non-productive. The study at large found these results: A cluster of highly shared sequence variants was judged likely to represent a technical artifact of the sequencing pipeline. Correlated functional status among segregating V segments might be attributable to linkage disequilibrium, but an unknown experimental factor could not be ruled out. A few of the identified cytomegalovirus-associated TCR beta chains were confirmed in vitro to be specific for cytomegalovirus antigens. The study listed 150 to 200 TCR beta chains as associated with cytomegalovirus. About 15 rarely observed V segments, including chromosome 9 orphons, were excluded from the earlier analysis of about 500 of the donors because counts were too low. Roughly uniform sequencing depth across donors was assumed in presence/absence analyses, although this assumption may not hold. CMV serostatus was the only immune exposure information available for the cohort. The classifier was reported to diagnose cytomegalovirus status with high specificity and sensitivity in both the original cohort and the validation cohort. Assigning TCR associations to individual alleles was difficult when HLA alleles, especially DR and DQ, strongly co-occurred. Compared with equally common non-associated chains, HLA-associated TCR beta chains in a later analysis were more clonally expanded and had lower generation probabilities. According to a later analysis, most CMV-associated TCR beta chains appeared to be HLA-restricted, and the HLA associations seemed to be driven largely by CMV exposure. According to a later analysis, parvovirus B19, influenza, CMV and Epstein-Barr virus appeared linked to several top co-occurrence clusters. The 87-base-pair reads could not distinguish some IMGT-functional V segments, including TRBV6-2 and TRBV6-3, so those segments were excluded. Because HLA typing was missing for some donors at each locus, association tests included only the typed subset. In a later analysis, TCR association rates were found to vary across HLA loci, with the most associated TCRs seen for DRB1 alleles and the fewest for HLA-C alleles. Compared with the approximately 670-donor mean, donors in an Asian-associated ancestry cluster had fewer N-insertions in productive TCRs, according to a later genetic analysis. A further reported finding was that TCR beta sequences accurately predicted the HLA-A and HLA-B alleles for most subjects in the first cohort. Across donors, most TCR sequences were observed very rarely, whereas some public TCRs were present in many individuals. It was suggested by the authors that the approach could potentially be generalized to other disease states and immunological phenotypes. In an earlier analysis of around 500 of the donors, most TCR beta V segments appeared in productive rearrangements about 87% or about 30% of the time, broadly matching IMGT annotations. An association between a missense DCLRE1C variant and V-gene and J-gene trimming of TCR beta chains was found in a later genetic analysis and replicated in an independent cohort. Only TCR beta chains were sequenced in this cohort, and the absence of alpha or paired-chain data limited detectable features. In a later analysis, 15,000 to 20,000 TCR beta sequences were associated with specific HLA alleles at a false discovery rate of 0.05.

In total, roughly 670 healthy bone marrow donors made up the cohort. All cohort members were sampled while nominally healthy, although unrecorded immune exposures were likely present. The donor was CMV seronegative and belonged to the group of around 400 seronegative cohort members. Each donor provided a peripheral blood sample, and peripheral blood mononuclear cells were used for TCR beta sequencing. Genomic DNA extraction from the blood cell samples was performed with the Qiagen DNeasy Blood Extraction Kit. Receptors were amplified or captured by the immunoSEQ multiplex PCR assay. A mixture of 60 forward primers for TCR Vbeta segments and 13 reverse primers for TCR Jbeta segments was used in the multiplex PCR. A multiplex PCR assay on genomic DNA amplified the CDR3 region of rearranged TCR beta genes. The amplified TCR beta libraries were sequenced on the Illumina HiSeq System as 87-base-pair reads. Per the authors' processing: Across the 670 or so repertoires, a later analysis counted 80 million or so unique TCR beta chains, about 10 million of which were shared by at least two donors. To remove PCR and sequencing errors, raw reads were error-corrected and collapsed into unique sequences using a nearest-neighbor algorithm that merged closely related sequences. CDR3 sequences were aligned to IMGT reference sequences to assign V, D and J gene segments. Each retained sequence needed at least a six-nucleotide match to both a V gene segment and a J gene segment. Rearrangements were called productive when the CDR3 lacked stop codons and stayed in frame with V and J; all others were non-productive. Following IMGT convention, CDR3 was defined as the stretch from the second conserved V-encoded cysteine to the conserved J-encoded phenylalanine. The earlier analysis of 550 to 650 of the donors excluded any sequence lacking an unambiguous match to a single V gene segment. In an earlier analysis of 587 of the donors, V segments were called functional above 56.7% productive rearrangements and were called segregating when the between-donor standard deviation exceeded 5%. A statistical classification framework was built for diagnosing cytomegalovirus status from the catalog of TCR beta chain sequences. In a later analysis, V and J genes were assigned by comparing TCR nucleotide sequences against IMGT/GENE-DB human TR gene sequences. In a later analysis, CDR3 sequences and most-parsimonious VDJ recombination scenarios were assigned using the TCRdist pipeline. In a later analysis, every TCR beta chain was defined by the combination of its CDR3 amino acid sequence and its V-gene family, and reads without a unique V-gene family were dropped. To address suspected cross-contamination and a sequencing artifact, a later analysis removed under 600 highly shared, low-generation-probability nucleotide sequences. In a later analysis, a clonal expansion index was calculated for each public chain from normalized within-repertoire ranks of inferred template counts. In a later analysis, generation probabilities were computed using a VDJ recombination model fitted to out-of-frame rearrangements, and the results were checked against IGoR. Hypergeometric tests were used in a later analysis to score TCR-TCR, TCR-HLA and TCR-CMV co-occurrence, with a repertoire-size bias correction applied to the TCR pairs. False discovery rates were estimated in a later analysis by permuting HLA or CMV assignments 20 times. In a later analysis, co-occurring TCRs were grouped with DBSCAN, and TCRdist sequence similarity was added when clustering was performed within HLA-allele-positive subsets. For co-occurrence clustering, repertoires with fewer than 30,000 or more than 120,000 public chains were excluded, along with roughly 5 repertoires with anomalous nucleotide sharing. This immuneACCESS table, as held by TCRdb, lists in-frame sequences with V and J called but not all clones. Of the missing ones, under half trace to an unresolved V gene in checked studies; the others have no known cause. That table gives V, J and clone size, and the DNA gave D and trimming. This sample holds around 200,000 clones; 83% were observed only once. The ten most abundant clones make up around 1.4% of the sample.

A word on this clone: Its target antigen remains unknown. The input lacks base qualities; no much larger clone sits a single base away. At the DNA level, this CDR3 is encoded by other sequences in the same sample as well.

Via the germline V gene (reference sequence), CDR1 is LNHNV and CDR2 YYDKDF. V is shortened by 0 bases, J by 6 bases, and the region joining them spans 12 bases. From the cysteine through the phenylalanine, the CDR3 covers 15 amino acids. Of the read, only the CDR3 DNA is kept; its 45 bases are in frame from base 1. The receptor was derived from a girl aged 10-17 years in good health and CMV-seronegative. The specimen sequenced was PBMCs. The chain links TRBV15 with TRBJ1-5, with TRBD1 as a weak D call on 6 bases. The CDR3 reads as follows: CATSRDRGGGQPQHF. The sequenced DNA is TGTGCCACCAGCAGAGATCGGGGGGGCGGTCAGCCCCAGCATTTT.